The clone carrying this T cell receptor beta chain was observed a few times. The data are from a study of blood T cell repertoires in COVID-19. Study summary: Italy, Spain and the United States were the sources of the convalescent and acute COVID-19 samples. T cells, B-cell-depleted T cells, or PBMCs provided the cDNA or gDNA that served as material.

The CDR3 consists of 15 residues. Germline V lookup: CDR1 ENHRY, CDR2 SYGVKD. V shed 6 bases and J 2 bases; nucleotides not matched to a gene: 3. In the source study's methods: By means of reference gene primer amplification, nucleated cell counts were estimated. TCRdb keeps only in-frame clones here, not all; method: immunoSEQ multiplex PCR. V and J calls plus clone size are reproduced from that table; the DNA served to infer D and trimming. The table has about 110,000 clones, approximately 70% seen once. The V call is TRBV10-3, the J call TRBJ2-3; 12 bases match TRBD2. This receptor was identified in a man aged 80 or over with acute or convalescent COVID-19. Sequenced input: peripheral blood. In DNA, the CDR3 is TGTGCCATCAGCGGACTAGCGGGGCTCACAGATACGCAGTATTTT. It is translated as CAISGLAGLTDTQYF.